This T cell receptor beta chain was obtained from a study of identical twins. Via MiXCR, TCRdb re-called the 5' RACE reads, giving one row per CDR3 protein. The data contain 640,000 or so distinct CDR3 sequences, roughly 6% of them singletons. This clonotype is a singleton in its sample. The sequencing sample was made of naive T cells sorted from blood. The TCR originated in a man aged 18 to 35 in good health.

The CDR3 sequence: CASSFSGQGINIQYF. CDR3 coding DNA: TGTGCCAGCAGTTTTAGCGGACAGGGGATAAACATTCAGTACTTC. The V call is TRBV12-3 or TRBV12-4, the J call TRBJ2-4, with TRBD1 matching over 9 bases. There are 15 residues in the CDR3. V was pared by 3 bases and J by 6 bases, with 6 bases of the junction left unmatched.